The subject of this entry is one T cell receptor (beta chain). The data were taken from a study of blood T cell repertoires in COVID-19. Study as a whole: Researchers got acute and convalescent COVID-19 samples from the United States, Italy and Spain.

This table comes from immunoSEQ multiplex PCR, and its TCRdb copy is limited to in-frame clones, with some not included. The profile shows 250,000 or so clones, approximately 87% of them singletons. This CDR3 has 13 amino acids. CDR1 is MGHDK, CDR2 SYGVNS, per germline. Trimming took 3 bases from V and 4 from J, leaving 9 bases between them. This TCR derives from a man in his 60s with acute or convalescent COVID-19. This chain uses TRBV25-1 with TRBJ2-5; D might be TRBD2 (6 bases). Sequenced sample: peripheral blood. The CDR3 DNA follows: TGTGCCAGCAGTGATTTCGGGGGAGAGACCCAGTACTTC. It codes for CASSDFGGETQYF.